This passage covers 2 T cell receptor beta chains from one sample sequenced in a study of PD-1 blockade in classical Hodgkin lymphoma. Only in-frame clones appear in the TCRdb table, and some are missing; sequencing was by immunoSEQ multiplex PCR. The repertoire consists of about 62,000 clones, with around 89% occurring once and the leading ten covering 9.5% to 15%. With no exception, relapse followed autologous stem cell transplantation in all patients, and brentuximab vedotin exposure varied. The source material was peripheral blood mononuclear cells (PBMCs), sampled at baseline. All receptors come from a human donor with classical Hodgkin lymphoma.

The chain's CDR3 is CASSLGQGAYEQYF. As DNA, the CDR3 is TGCGCCAGCAGCCTGGGACAGGGGGCCTACGAGCAGTACTTC. The gene calls are TRBV4-1 and TRBJ2-7; 11 bases are a match to TRBD1. The V gene end was trimmed by 4 bases and the J gene end by 2 bases; junction bases not matched to a gene: 1. Germline CDR1 MGHRA, CDR2 YSYEKL. The length of the CDR3 is 14 residues.

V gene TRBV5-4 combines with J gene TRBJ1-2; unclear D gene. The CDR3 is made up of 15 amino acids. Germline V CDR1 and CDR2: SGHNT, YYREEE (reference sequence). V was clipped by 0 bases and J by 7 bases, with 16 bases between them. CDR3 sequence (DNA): TGTGCCAGCAGCTTGGCCGGTCACGGGTCTGCTGGCTACACCTTC. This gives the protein CASSLAGHGSAGYTF.